This T cell receptor beta chain comes out of a study of control samples from healthy donors and cancer patients. Sequenced by immunoSEQ multiplex PCR; TCRdb stores in-frame clones only, minus some. The table records 100,000 to 150,000 clones, 70% to 90% of them present only once. The receptor was isolated from a man aged 50-60 years in good health. Sequencing was carried out using blood.

CDR3 sequence: CASSPRTGSTEAFF. Here the CDR3 DNA reads TGTGCCAGCTCACCCAGGACAGGGAGCACTGAAGCTTTCTTT. The genes are TRBV18 and TRBJ1-1, with 8 positions matching TRBD1. CDR1 is KGHSH, CDR2 LQKENI, per germline. The J segment lost 4 bases and the V segment lost 3 bases, leaving 4 bases of the junction unmatched. This CDR3 has 14 residues.